This T cell receptor (beta chain) was captured in a study of liver allograft versus peripheral blood T cells. Study summary: Blood and transplanted-liver T cell receptor repertoires from recipients were compared.

TCRdb re-called the reads through MiXCR, storing one row per CDR3 protein. The data contain 8,600 or so distinct CDR3 sequences, under 20% of them singletons. Findings and limits, study-wide: A difference was reportedly observed between T cell receptor repertoires inside liver allografts and those in peripheral blood.

Regarding this clonotype: The antigen remains undetermined. No DNA is shown, since the ends of the CDR3 on it are uncertain; the CDR3 is the one TCRdb lists.

A total of 17 residues make up the CDR3, ends included. The germline gives CDR1 SGHNT, CDR2 YYREEE (reference sequence). V is TRBV5-4 and J is TRBJ2-7; the table gives TRBD1 as D, unverified against the DNA. The TCR comes from a human patient who had a liver transplant. Some T cells could come from the graft donor. CDR3: CASSLGWGQGARYEQHF.